Listed below are T cell receptor beta chains from one sample, sequenced in a study of blood T cells in healthy people across ages. TCRdb reprocessed the 5' RACE reads with MiXCR, giving one entry per CDR3 protein. The repertoire consists of 1.5 million to 1.9 million distinct CDR3 sequences, with 42% occurring once and the leading ten covering more than 4%. Sequencing used blood. These TCRs come from a young woman in good health. The CDR3 runs from the conserved cysteine through the conserved F or W. The D gene is left open where the match is weak. Clone size is stated in some rows and not others, as once, few, many or a class when expanded.

v_call	clone_size	d_call	j_call	cdr3_nt	cdr3_aa
TRBV4-3	NA	NA	TRBJ1-6	TGCGCCAGCGGCCAAGAGGTCCCCCTTATCAATTCACCCCTCCACTTT	CASGQEVPLINSPLHF
TRBV7-3	NA	NA	TRBJ2-3	TGTGCCAGCAGCTTACCGGGTATCACAGATACGCAGTATTTT	CASSLPGITDTQYF
TRBV10-3	NA	NA	TRBJ1-2	TGTGCCATCAGTGAGACAGGCGGTACATCTGGCTACACCTTC	CAISETGGTSGYTF
TRBV12-3/TRBV12-4	NA	NA	TRBJ2-5	TGTGCCAGCAGTTTAGGGCTAGCGACCCGGGGGGAGACCCAGTACTTC	CASSLGLATRGETQYF
TRBV12-3/TRBV12-4	NA	NA	TRBJ1-3	TGTGCCAGCAGTCATCCCGCCCAGACCTCTGGAAACACCATATATTTT	CASSHPAQTSGNTIYF
TRBV20-1	NA	NA	TRBJ2-1	TGCAGTGCTAGAAAGGCAAATACCTACAATGAGCAGTTCTTC	CSARKANTYNEQFF
TRBV6-1	NA	TRBD2	TRBJ2-5	TGTGCCAGCAGAGAAGCGGGGGGGCTGATCAATGAGCAGTACTTC	CASREAGGLINEQYF
TRBV29-1	NA	TRBD1	TRBJ1-3	TGCAGCGTGAGGACAGGTGGAAACACCATATATTTT	CSVRTGGNTIYF
TRBV20-1	NA	TRBD2	TRBJ2-5	TGCAGTGCTAGAAGAGGACTAGCGTCCTACAATGAGCAGTACTTC	CSARRGLASYNEQYF
TRBV6-2/TRBV6-3	few	NA	TRBJ2-1	TGTGCCAGCATGGCGGACCCCTACAATGAGCAGTTCTTC	CASMADPYNEQFF
TRBV10-3	NA	TRBD2	TRBJ2-3	TGTGCCATCAGTGAGGCGACTAGCGGGAGGTTAGATACGCAGTATTTT	CAISEATSGRLDTQYF
TRBV5-1	NA	NA	TRBJ2-5	TGCGCCAGCAGCTTGGGGGCCGGCACCGGCCAAGAGACCCAGTACTTC	CASSLGAGTGQETQYF
TRBV5-1	NA	NA	TRBJ1-4	TGCGCCAGCAGCCGCGAATTTGACGGAGGGGGTGAAAAACTGTTTTTT	CASSREFDGGGEKLFF
TRBV29-1	NA	TRBD1	TRBJ1-2	TGCAGCGTTGAAAGGACAGGGAGTAATGGCTACACCTTC	CSVERTGSNGYTF
TRBV7-9	NA	TRBD1	TRBJ1-2	TGTGCCAGCAGCCACAGGGGAAACTATGGCTACACCTTC	CASSHRGNYGYTF
TRBV5-6	many	NA	TRBJ2-4	TGTGCCAGCAGCTTGGTGGAACTAGCCAAAAACATTCAGTACTTC	CASSLVELAKNIQYF
TRBV20-1	few	NA	TRBJ2-3	TGCAGTGCTAGAGATCAACAACTGGACCGGGATACGCAGTATTTT	CSARDQQLDRDTQYF
TRBV25-1	few	NA	TRBJ1-4	TGTGCCAGCAGTGAATGGGGGGAGGGTGAAAAACTGTTTTTT	CASSEWGEGEKLFF
TRBV15	once	TRBD1	TRBJ2-1	TGTGCCACCAGCAGAGTTGACAGGGTGAGCAATGAGCAGTTCTTC	CATSRVDRVSNEQFF
TRBV4-3	NA	TRBD2	TRBJ2-1	TGCGCCAGCAGCCAGGATCGGTGGGGCGGCCGGGGGGGATACAATGAGCAGTTCTTC	CASSQDRWGGRGGYNEQFF
TRBV27	few	NA	TRBJ1-6	TGTGCCAGCAGCCTGAACCGGCCTCTCTATTCACCCCTCCACTTT	CASSLNRPLYSPLHF
TRBV20-1	NA	TRBD2	TRBJ2-1	TGCAGTGCTAGAGATATGGGGACTAGGCACAATGAGCAGTTCTTC	CSARDMGTRHNEQFF
TRBV20-1	NA	NA	TRBJ2-1	TGCAGTGAGCGCGGGGTCAGGAATGAGCAGTTCTTC	CSERGVRNEQFF
TRBV12-3/TRBV12-4	NA	NA	TRBJ2-1	TGTGCCAGCCGACGACTAGTATCCTACAATGAGCGGTTCTTC	CASRRLVSYNERFF
TRBV12-3/TRBV12-4	few	TRBD1	TRBJ2-7	TGTGCCAGCGCGAGGGGGCCTGGTAACGAGCAGTACTTC	CASARGPGNEQYF
TRBV9	NA	NA	TRBJ2-3	TGTGCCAGCAGCAGGAGGGTAGCAGGGAAGGGCACAGATACGCAGTATTTT	CASSRRVAGKGTDTQYF
TRBV9	NA	NA	TRBJ2-3	TGTGCCAGCAGCGTAGGAAGCGGAGCGGGTGGCACAGATACGCAGTATTTT	CASSVGSGAGGTDTQYF
TRBV27	NA	TRBD1	TRBJ1-2	TGTGCCAGCAGTGTACACAGGGGCTATGGCTACACCTTC	CASSVHRGYGYTF
TRBV28	NA	NA	TRBJ2-1	TGTGCCAGCAGTTTAATCTCAGAACTAGCCTTCTCCTACAATGAGCAGTTCTTC	CASSLISELAFSYNEQFF
TRBV6-6	NA	NA	TRBJ1-6	TGTGCCAGCAGTTACTTAGGCCAAACAAATTCACCCCTCCACTTT	CASSYLGQTNSPLHF
TRBV20-1	NA	NA	TRBJ1-1	TGCAGTGCTAGAGTTGGGGGGGAGGGACGGGGTGCAACTGAAGCTTTCTTT	CSARVGGEGRGATEAFF
TRBV4-2	NA	NA	TRBJ2-6	TGTGCCAGCAGCCAATGGCTTTCAGGGTCAGGGGCCAACGTCCTGACTTTC	CASSQWLSGSGANVLTF
TRBV6-4	few	TRBD1	TRBJ1-2	TGTGCCAGCAGTGACTCCGGCAGGGGGTTTCATGGCTACACCTTC	CASSDSGRGFHGYTF
TRBV30	NA	TRBD2	TRBJ2-3	TGTGCCTGGGGGGGACTAGCAGAATACACAGATACGCAGTATTTT	CAWGGLAEYTDTQYF
TRBV20-1	few	NA	TRBJ2-5	TGCAGTGCTCCGCTAGCGAACCAAGAGACCCAGTACTTC	CSAPLANQETQYF
TRBV7-3	NA	TRBD2	TRBJ2-7	TGTGCCAGCAGCCAAATAGCGGGAAAGTTCTACGAGCAGTACTTC	CASSQIAGKFYEQYF
TRBV15	NA	NA	TRBJ2-7	TGTGCCACCAGCAGAGACCCGCAACGTTTTCTCTCCTACGAGCAGTACTTC	CATSRDPQRFLSYEQYF
TRBV20-1	NA	NA	TRBJ2-5	TGCAGTGCTAGAGATATCCAGCTGAACAATGAGCAGTACTTC	CSARDIQLNNEQYF
TRBV20-1	NA	TRBD1	TRBJ1-1	TGCAGTGCTAGAGAAGAGACAGGGGGCCGAAACACTGAAGCTTTCTTT	CSAREETGGRNTEAFF
TRBV9	few	NA	TRBJ2-5	TGTGCCAGCAGCGAGCCCGGGGGAAAAGAGACCCAGTACTTC	CASSEPGGKETQYF
TRBV7-2	NA	NA	TRBJ2-1	TGTGCCAGCAACTGGGGGCGGGGCTACAATGAGCAGTTCTTC	CASNWGRGYNEQFF
TRBV7-2	NA	NA	TRBJ2-1	TGTGCCAGCAGCCCATCCCGATCTAGCGATGAGCAGTTCTTC	CASSPSRSSDEQFF
TRBV10-3	NA	NA	TRBJ1-1	TGTGCCATCAGTGAGAAGGGGAGATACACTGAAGCTTTCTTT	CAISEKGRYTEAFF
TRBV25-1	few	NA	TRBJ2-1	TGTGCCAGCAGTGACTCGGACCGAAATGAGCAGTTCTTC	CASSDSDRNEQFF
TRBV4-1	NA	NA	TRBJ1-6	TGCGCCAGCAGCCAGATAGAAGGCGGTTCACCCCTCCACTTT	CASSQIEGGSPLHF
TRBV20-1	NA	TRBD1	TRBJ2-1	TGCAGTGCTAGAGGGGCGGTGTGGGACAGGTCCTACAATGAGCAGTTCTTC	CSARGAVWDRSYNEQFF
TRBV20-1	NA	TRBD1	TRBJ2-1	TGCAGTGCTAGGAGGGACAGGGGAGGATATGAGCAGTTCTTC	CSARRDRGGYEQFF
TRBV7-9	NA	NA	TRBJ1-2	TGTGCCAGCAGCCCGCAGCCCAGAAACTATGGCTACACCTTC	CASSPQPRNYGYTF
TRBV28	NA	NA	TRBJ1-3	TGTGCCAGCAGCCAATTAGGAAACACCATATATTTT	CASSQLGNTIYF
TRBV24-1	NA	TRBD1	TRBJ1-5	TGTGCCACCGTGATGGGACAGGGACTAAATCAGCCCCAGCATTTT	CATVMGQGLNQPQHF
TRBV4-1	NA	NA	TRBJ1-4	TGCGCCAGCAGCCCGACAGGAAGGGGCTTTGAAAAACTGTTTTTT	CASSPTGRGFEKLFF
TRBV10-3	NA	NA	TRBJ1-1	TGTGCCATCAGTTCGGGGGTGGACACTGAAGCTTTCTTT	CAISSGVDTEAFF